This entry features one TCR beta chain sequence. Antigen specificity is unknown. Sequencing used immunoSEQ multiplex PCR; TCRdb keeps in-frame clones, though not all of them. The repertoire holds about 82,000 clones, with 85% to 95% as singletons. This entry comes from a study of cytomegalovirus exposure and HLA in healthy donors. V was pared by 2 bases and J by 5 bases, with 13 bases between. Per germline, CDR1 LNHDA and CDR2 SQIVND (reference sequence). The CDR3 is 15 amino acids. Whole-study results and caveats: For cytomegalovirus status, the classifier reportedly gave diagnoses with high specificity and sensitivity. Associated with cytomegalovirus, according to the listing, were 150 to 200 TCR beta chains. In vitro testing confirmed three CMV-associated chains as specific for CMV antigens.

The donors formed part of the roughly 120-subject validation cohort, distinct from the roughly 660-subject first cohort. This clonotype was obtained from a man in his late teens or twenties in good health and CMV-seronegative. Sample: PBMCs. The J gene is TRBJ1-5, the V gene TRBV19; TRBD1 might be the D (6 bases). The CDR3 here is CASSIKDRNHQPQHF. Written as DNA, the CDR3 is TGTGCCAGTAGTATAAAGGACAGAAACCATCAGCCCCAGCATTTT.